One sample yielded the 24 T cell receptor beta chains listed below, sequenced in a study of blood T cells in healthy people across ages. Alongside a J-beta primer mix, a sample-barcoded 5' primer served in a second PCR lasting about 7 to 12 cycles. TCRdb used MiXCR to reprocess the 5' RACE reads, holding one entry per CDR3 protein. The table has over 700,000 distinct CDR3 sequences, 50% to 65% seen once. Sequenced material: blood. The receptors were gathered from a man at least 80 years old in good health.

Ten or more counts support this clonotype. The V call is TRBV12-3 or TRBV12-4, the J call TRBJ2-1; 10 nucleotides line up with TRBD1. This CDR3 region has 15 residues. J gave up 6 bases and V 5 bases, and 7 bases lay outside the gene matches. This chain's CDR3 is CASSTGTGAINEQFF. CDR3 nucleotides: TGTGCCAGCAGTACCGGGACAGGGGCCATCAATGAGCAGTTCTTC.

This chain joins TRBV15 and TRBJ2-1, with D possibly being TRBD2 (5 bases). Germline CDR1 LNHNV, CDR2 YYDKDF (reference sequence). The germline V and J ends were trimmed by 0 bases and 1 base, with 10 bases remaining between them. This CDR3 is 16 amino acids long. This chain's CDR3 is CATSRDSALSYNEQFF. The CDR3, as DNA: TGTGCCACCAGCAGAGATAGCGCCCTTTCCTACAATGAGCAGTTCTTC. Drawing the rest from reference TRBV15 and TRBJ2-1, the complete variable domain is DAMVIQNPRYQVTQFGKPVTLSCSQTLNHNVMYWYQQKSSQAPKLLFHYYDKDFNNEADTPDNFQSRRPNTSFCFLDIRSPGLGDTAMYLCATSRDSALSYNEQFFGPGTRLTVL.

Comments on this clonotype: A junction end diverges from the germline sequence, so it may reflect a read error. The rearrangement joins TRBV12-3 or TRBV12-4 to TRBJ2-5; TRBD2 agrees at 10 bases. The CDR3 extends over 14 amino acids. CDR3 residues: CASGRTSGTNEQYF. Here the CDR3 DNA reads TGTGCCAGCGGGAGGACTAGCGGAACCAATGAGCAGTACTTT.

This clonotype was observed a handful of times. The V and J genes are TRBV29-1 and TRBJ1-2; tentative D call: TRBD1 (6 bases). Between the trimmed V and J ends, which lost 5 bases and 5 bases, there was a span of 15 bases. Germline CDR1 is SQVTM and CDR2 is ANQGSEA. The CDR3 length is 13 residues. The CDR3 is CSVRTALRYGYTF. As DNA, the CDR3 is TGCAGCGTTCGGACAGCTCTCCGGTATGGCTACACCTTC.

The chain is built from TRBV7-2 and TRBJ1-1; D unresolved. Trimming left V 5 bases short and J 4 bases short, with 8 bases between. This CDR3 spans 12 amino acids. The germline V gene encodes CDR1 SGHTA and CDR2 FQGNSA. The CDR3 DNA is TGTGCCAGCAGCCCGGGGAGCACTGAAGCTTTCTTT. This codes for CASSPGSTEAFF. The entire variable domain, with the rest obtained from reference TRBV7-2 and TRBJ1-1, is as follows: GAGVSQSPSNKVTEKGKDVELRCDPISGHTALYWYRQSLGQGLEFLIYFQGNSAPDKSGLPSDRFSAERTGGSVSTLTIQRTQQEDSAVYLCASSPGSTEAFFGQGTRLTVV.

In its sample, this clonotype was seen a few times. This chain links TRBV6-5 with TRBJ2-3; the D is unclear. CDR3 size: 15 residues. Per germline, CDR1 MNHEY and CDR2 SVGAGI. Trimming removed 6 bases from V and 5 bases from J, with 18 bases in between. CDR3: CASSPDLPVGDTQYF. As DNA, the CDR3 is TGTGCCAGCAGCCCCGATCTTCCTGTCGGAGATACGCAGTATTTT.

This clonotype occurred a few times. The rearrangement uses TRBV10-3 and TRBJ2-1; 9 nucleotides align to TRBD2. Losses at the gene ends were 8 bases for V and 3 bases for J; bases not matched to a gene: 17. The CDR3 is 18 amino acids. Germline loops: CDR1 ENHRY, CDR2 SYGVKD. CDR3 sequence: CAIGFIPKTSGYYNEQFF. Here the CDR3 DNA reads TGTGCCATCGGGTTTATCCCGAAGACTAGCGGTTACTACAATGAGCAGTTCTTC.

The rearrangement uses TRBV10-3 and TRBJ2-2; tentatively, D is TRBD2 (5 bases). V shed 4 bases and J shed 1 base, with 7 bases lying between them. The CDR3 spans 14 residues. Per germline, CDR1 ENHRY and CDR2 SYGVKD. CDR3 in amino acids: CAISGRENTGELFF. The CDR3 region has the DNA TGTGCCATCAGTGGACGGGAGAACACCGGGGAGCTGTTTTTT.

The chain uses TRBV15 and TRBJ2-5, with D possibly being TRBD1 (5 bases). This CDR3 region has 13 residues. Trimming took off 9 bases at V and 7 bases at J, with 18 bases between the two ends. Germline V lookup: CDR1 LNHNV, CDR2 YYDKDF (reference sequence). CDR3 bases: TGTGCCACTGCGTCTGAGAGTAGGGGGACCCAGTACTTC. Amino acids: CATASESRGTQYF.

The gene calls are TRBV5-1 and TRBJ2-5; 9 bases map to TRBD2. From germline, CDR1 is SGHRS and CDR2 YFSETQ. V lost 4 bases, J lost 11 bases, and 12 bases stayed unmatched. The CDR3 has 14 residues. The CDR3 spells CASSEAGGDNEQYF. CDR3 nucleotides: TGCGCCAGCAGCGAGGCGGGAGGGGACAATGAGCAGTACTTC.

This clonotype was seen a handful of times. The chain links TRBV10-3 to TRBJ2-1; TRBD1 aligns across 7 bases. The trim removed 0 bases at V and 2 bases at J, leaving 4 bases unmatched. The CDR3 is made up of 16 amino acids. Per germline, CDR1 ENHRY and CDR2 SYGVKD. CDR3 DNA sequence: TGTGCCATCAGTGAGTCGAGGGACAGACCCTACAATGAGCAGTTCTTC. It specifies CAISESRDRPYNEQFF.

Worth noting for this clonotype: An end of the junction does not agree with germline; a read error may underlie this. The rearrangement links TRBV18 to TRBJ2-6; 8 bases fit TRBD1. Germline values: CDR1 KGHSH, CDR2 LQKENI. The CDR3 covers 14 residues. The CDR3 sequence: CASSQSTGDNVLTF. DNA for the CDR3: TGTGCCAGCTCACAGTCGACAGGGGACAACGTCCTGACTTTC. Full variable domain (missing parts from reference TRBV18 and TRBJ2-6): NAGVMQNPRHLVRRRGQEARLRCSPMKGHSHVYWYRQLPEEGLKFMVYLQKENIIDESGMPKERFSAEFPKEGPSILRIQQVVRGDSAAYFCASSQSTGDNVLTFGAGSRLTVL.

This clonotype was seen once. The V gene is TRBV12-5, the J gene TRBJ2-7, with D hard to call. Germline V gives CDR1 LGHNT, CDR2 FRNRAP. The V gene lost 3 bases and the J gene lost 1 base, with 7 bases spanning the gap. This CDR3 has 13 amino acids. CDR3 amino acids: CASGFGPSYEQYF. CDR3 DNA sequence: TGTGCTAGTGGTTTTGGGCCGTCCTACGAGCAGTACTTC.

This clonotype turned up a few times. The DNA of the CDR3 is TGTGCCAGCTCACCGCAAGACCCGGGTCGGAGTGAGCAGTACTTC. Amino acid sequence: CASSPQDPGRSEQYF. The chain recombines TRBV18 with TRBJ2-4, with D hard to call. Between the trimmed V and J ends, which lost 3 bases and 13 bases, there was a span of 22 bases. From germline, CDR1 is KGHSH and CDR2 LQKENI. The CDR3 length is 15 residues. The full variable domain, with the rest looked up from reference TRBV18 and TRBJ2-4, is NAGVMQNPRHLVRRRGQEARLRCSPMKGHSHVYWYRQLPEEGLKFMVYLQKENIIDESGMPKERFSAEFPKEGPSILRIQQVVRGDSAAYFCASSPQDPGRSEQYFGAGTRLSVL.

The V and J genes are TRBV6-5 and TRBJ2-4; the match to TRBD2 covers 9 bases. Germline CDR1 and CDR2: MNHEY and SVGAGI. The junction had 10 bases not matched to a gene; V was cut back by 2 bases and J by 8 bases. The CDR3 spans 16 residues. In nucleotides, the CDR3 is TGTGCCAGCAGTTACGGGGCGGGAGGGCCAACGGACATTCAGTACTTC. It codes for CASSYGAGGPTDIQYF.

The chain is built from TRBV2 and TRBJ2-7; the D is unclear. CDR1 SNHLY and CDR2 FYNNEI come from the germline V gene. Trimming took 6 bases from V and 3 from J, leaving 9 bases between them. This CDR3 has 12 residues. DNA of the CDR3: TGTGCCAGCAGCCGACACCTCTACGAGCAGTACTTC. Translating it yields CASSRHLYEQYF.

This chain joins TRBV7-9 and TRBJ2-5; D not resolved. The CDR3 runs to 14 residues. Per the germline V gene, CDR1 is SEHNR and CDR2 is FQNEAQ (reference sequence). The V end was cut by 5 bases, the J end by 5 bases, with 15 bases between. CDR3 protein: CASSTLTGRETQYF. CDR3 DNA sequence: TGTGCCAGCAGCACCCTGACCGGGCGGGAGACCCAGTACTTC.

This rearrangement joins TRBV11-1 to TRBJ2-1; TRBD2 agrees at 13 bases. The J segment lost 7 bases and the V segment lost 2 bases, leaving 5 bases of the junction unmatched. Germline CDR1 and CDR2: SGHAT and FQDESV (reference sequence). This CDR3 is built from 16 residues. CDR3 sequence reads: CASSLLGLAGKNEQFF. The DNA of the CDR3 is TGTGCCAGCAGCTTATTGGGACTAGCGGGAAAAAATGAGCAGTTCTTC.

The chain couples TRBV10-3 to TRBJ2-5, with TRBD2 identical over 7 bases. This CDR3 is built from 14 residues. V shed 10 bases and J 2 bases; nucleotides not matched to a gene: 10. Germline values: CDR1 ENHRY, CDR2 SYGVKD. The CDR3 reads CATLGTKLQETQYF. CDR3 DNA: TGTGCCACCCTCGGGACTAAACTTCAAGAGACCCAGTACTTC.

Note on this clonotype: The junction departs from the called germline gene at one end, perhaps through a read error. This chain links TRBV4-1 with TRBJ1-4; 8 bases map to TRBD1. The CDR3 runs to 14 residues. Per germline, CDR1 MGHRA and CDR2 YSYEKL. The CDR3 protein is CAGSRTGSNEKLFF. The CDR3 DNA reads TGCGCCGGCAGCCGGACAGGGTCTAATGAAAAACTGTTTTTT.

The chain has TRBV7-9 and TRBJ1-2, with D uncertain. V lost 3 bases and J lost 2, with 16 bases in between. Germline loops: CDR1 SEHNR, CDR2 FQNEAQ (reference sequence). This CDR3 spans 16 amino acids. This CDR3 reads CASSLEVGLTNYGYTF. The CDR3 DNA follows: TGTGCCAGCAGCTTGGAGGTAGGATTAACCAACTATGGCTACACCTTC. The variable domain in full, with the rest retrieved from reference TRBV7-9 and TRBJ1-2, is DTGVSQNPRHKITKRGQNVTFRCDPISEHNRLYWYRQTLGQGPEFLTYFQNEAQLEKSRLLSDRFSAERPKGSFSTLEIQRTEQGDSAMYLCASSLEVGLTNYGYTFGSGTRLTVV.

This clonotype showed up just a few times. V usage is TRBV28 and J usage is TRBJ2-4; D possibly matches TRBD1 or TRBD2 (6 bases each). The DNA end is a closer match to TRBJ2-7, so the J assignment may be wrong. The CDR3 extends over 18 amino acids. CDR1 and CDR2 (germline): MDHEN, SYDVKM. The CDR3 coding sequence is TGTGCCAGCAGTCGGGGTGGAGGGGGTAGGCTTATCGCCTACGAGCAGTACTTC. This codes for CASSRGGGGRLIAYEQYF.

Concerning this clonotype itself: Germline is not matched at one junction end, which may reflect a read error. V usage is TRBV24-1 and J usage is TRBJ2-7; TRBD1 matches 8 bases. The closer fit of TRBJ2-5 to the DNA end suggests the J call may be wrong. The CDR3 runs 16 residues. Germline CDR1 KGHDR, CDR2 SFDVKD. The CDR3 DNA reads as TGTGCCACTAGTGTAGGCGACAGGGGAGACTTGGAGACCCAGTACTTC. Its protein product is CATSVGDRGDLETQYF.

The gene calls are TRBV14 and TRBJ1-1; D unclear. CDR1 and CDR2 from the germline V gene are SGHDN and FVKESK. Trimming cost V 0 bases and J 6 bases, with 8 bases left between them. The CDR3 spans 13 residues. CDR3 coding DNA: TGTGCCAGCAGCCAAGAATTGGGGTCTGAAGCTTTCTTT. It is translated as CASSQELGSEAFF.